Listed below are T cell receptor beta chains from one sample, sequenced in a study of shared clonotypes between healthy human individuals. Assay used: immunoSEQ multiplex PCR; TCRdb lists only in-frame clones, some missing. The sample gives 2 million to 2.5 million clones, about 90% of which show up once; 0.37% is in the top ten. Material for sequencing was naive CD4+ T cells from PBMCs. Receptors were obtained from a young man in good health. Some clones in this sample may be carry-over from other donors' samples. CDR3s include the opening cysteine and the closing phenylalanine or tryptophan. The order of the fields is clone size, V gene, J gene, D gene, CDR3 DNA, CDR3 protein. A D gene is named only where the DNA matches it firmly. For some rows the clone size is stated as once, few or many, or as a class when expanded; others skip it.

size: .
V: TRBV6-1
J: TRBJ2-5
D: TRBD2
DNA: TGTGCCAGCAGGAGACTAGCGGGAGATGGAGAGACCCAGTACTTC
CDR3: CASRRLAGDGETQYF

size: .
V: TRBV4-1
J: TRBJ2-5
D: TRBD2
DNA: TGCGCCAGCAGCCAAGGGGGGGGAACTAGGGGACTAGCGGGAGTAACCGAGACCCAGTACTTC
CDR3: CASSQGGGTRGLAGVTETQYF

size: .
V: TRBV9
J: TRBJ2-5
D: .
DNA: TGTGCCAGCAGCGACAGCCAAGAGACCCAGTACTTC
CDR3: CASSDSQETQYF

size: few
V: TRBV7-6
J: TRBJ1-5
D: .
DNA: TGTGCCAGCAGCCTCAGTAGGGGCAATCAGCCCCAGCATTTT
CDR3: CASSLSRGNQPQHF

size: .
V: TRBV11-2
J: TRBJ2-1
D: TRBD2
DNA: TGTGCCAGCAGCGGGACTAGCGGGAGTAATGAGCAGTTCTTC
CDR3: CASSGTSGSNEQFF

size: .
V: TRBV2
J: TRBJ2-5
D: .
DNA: TGTGCCAGCAGTGGGGAGGAGACCCAGTACTTC
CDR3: CASSGEETQYF

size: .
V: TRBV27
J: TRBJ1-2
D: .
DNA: TGTGCCAGCAGTTTTTCCGGCAGGGACTATGGCTACACCTTC
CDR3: CASSFSGRDYGYTF

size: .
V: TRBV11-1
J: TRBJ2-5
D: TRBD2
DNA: TGTGCCAGCAGCCAAGAGGGACTAGCGGGAGCGGAGACCCAGTACTTC
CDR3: CASSQEGLAGAETQYF

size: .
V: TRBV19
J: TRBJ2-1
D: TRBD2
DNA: TGTGCCAGTAGTAGCCCGGGACTAGCGGGAGGAAGGCAGTTCTTC
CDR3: CASSSPGLAGGRQFF

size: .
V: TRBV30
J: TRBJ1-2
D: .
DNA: TGTGCCCAGTCATCGGGTGAGCACTATGGCTACACCTTC
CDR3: CAQSSGEHYGYTF

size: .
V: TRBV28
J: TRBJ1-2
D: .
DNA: TGTGCCAGCAGTTTACCGGCACAGGAGGGAGGAGGCTACACCTTC
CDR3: CASSLPAQEGGGYTF

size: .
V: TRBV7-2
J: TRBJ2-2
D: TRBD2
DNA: TGTGCCAGCAGCGAAAGCGGGACGGTCGGGGAGCTGTTTTTT
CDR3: CASSESGTVGELFF

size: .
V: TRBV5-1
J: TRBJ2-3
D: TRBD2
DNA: TGCGCCAGCAGGGCGGGGGGCTATAGCACAGATACGCAGTATTTT
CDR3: CASRAGGYSTDTQYF

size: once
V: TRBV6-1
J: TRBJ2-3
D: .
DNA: TGTGCCAGCAGTGAATCGGCGGGCCGTATAACAGATACGCAGTATTTT
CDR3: CASSESAGRITDTQYF

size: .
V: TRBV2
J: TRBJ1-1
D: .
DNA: TGTGCCAGCATCGGGTACACTGAAGCTTTCTTT
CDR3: CASIGYTEAFF

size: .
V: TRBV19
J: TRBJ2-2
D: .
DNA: TGTGCCAGTAGTGGAGGACATGCGAACACCGGGGAGCTGTTTTTT
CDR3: CASSGGHANTGELFF

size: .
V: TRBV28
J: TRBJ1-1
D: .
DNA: TGTGCCAGCAGTTACCTCGGGGGGTTCGCTGAAGCTTTCTTT
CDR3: CASSYLGGFAEAFF

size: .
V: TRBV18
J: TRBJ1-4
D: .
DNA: TGTGCCAGCTCACCCCGGACTGGACGGGGTGAAAAACTGTTTTTT
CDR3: CASSPRTGRGEKLFF

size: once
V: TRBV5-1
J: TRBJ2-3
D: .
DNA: TGCGCCAGCAGCTTTACCCCCCTAGCGACTAGCACAGATACGCAGTATTTT
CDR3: CASSFTPLATSTDTQYF

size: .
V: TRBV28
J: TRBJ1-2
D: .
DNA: TGTGCCAGCAGTTTATCAGGGGCTGGCTATGGCTACACCTTC
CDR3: CASSLSGAGYGYTF

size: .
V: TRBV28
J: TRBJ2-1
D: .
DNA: TGTGCCAGCAGTTTGGGACAAGGCTGGGGGTACAATGAGCAGTTCTTC
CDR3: CASSLGQGWGYNEQFF

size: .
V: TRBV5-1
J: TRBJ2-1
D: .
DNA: TGCGCCAGCAGCTTGATGGGGACGTACAATGAGCAGTTCTTC
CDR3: CASSLMGTYNEQFF

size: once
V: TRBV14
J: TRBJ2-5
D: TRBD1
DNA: TGTGCCAGCAGCCTTGGGACAGGGGAGGCGGGAGAGACCCAGTACTTC
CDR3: CASSLGTGEAGETQYF

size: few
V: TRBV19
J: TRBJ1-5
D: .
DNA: TGTGCCAGTAGTAGCCCTTTTGGGGGCGAACAGCCCCAGCATTTT
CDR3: CASSSPFGGEQPQHF

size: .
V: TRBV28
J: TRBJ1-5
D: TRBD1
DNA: TGTGCCAGCAGTCCGCGGACAGGGGGCCAGCCCCAGCATTTT
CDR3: CASSPRTGGQPQHF

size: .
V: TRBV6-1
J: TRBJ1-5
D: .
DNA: TGTGCCAGCAGTGAAGCGGGGAGGAATCAGCCCCAGCATTTT
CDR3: CASSEAGRNQPQHF

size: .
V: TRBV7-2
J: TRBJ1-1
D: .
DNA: TGTGCCAGCAGCCCGCAGGGTGGAACTGAAGCTTTCTTT
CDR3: CASSPQGGTEAFF

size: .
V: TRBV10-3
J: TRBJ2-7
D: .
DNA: TGTGCCATCAGTGAGAATGAGGGTTTGGACGAGCAGTACTTC
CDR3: CAISENEGLDEQYF

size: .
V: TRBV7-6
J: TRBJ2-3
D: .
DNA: TGTGCCAGCAGCTTAGCACTAGGACATACGCAGTATTTT
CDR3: CASSLALGHTQYF

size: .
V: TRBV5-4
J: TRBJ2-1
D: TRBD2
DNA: TGTGCCAGCAGCTTGGACACGGCGGGGGACTACAATGAGCAGTTCTTC
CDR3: CASSLDTAGDYNEQFF

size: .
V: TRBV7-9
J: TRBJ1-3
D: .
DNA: TGTGCCAGCAGCTCCCTTGTCGGAAACACCATATATTTT
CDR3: CASSSLVGNTIYF

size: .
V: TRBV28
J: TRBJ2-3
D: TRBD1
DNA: TGTGCCAGCAGCCCCATGTCGAGGGGGCCAGATACGCAGTATTTT
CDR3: CASSPMSRGPDTQYF

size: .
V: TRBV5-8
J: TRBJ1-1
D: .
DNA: TGTGCCAGCAGCGTGAGGTTTACAGCGAACACTGAAGCTTTCTTT
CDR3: CASSVRFTANTEAFF

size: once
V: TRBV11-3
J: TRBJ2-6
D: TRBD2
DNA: TGTGCCAGCAGCCCCAGCGGGAGTATTGGGGCCAACGTCCTGACTTTC
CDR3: CASSPSGSIGANVLTF

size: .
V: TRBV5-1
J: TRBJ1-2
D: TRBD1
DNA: TGCGCCAGCAGCTTGGAGACAGGGGGCGATGGCTACACCTTC
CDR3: CASSLETGGDGYTF

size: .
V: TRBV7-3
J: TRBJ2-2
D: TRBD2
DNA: TGTGCCAGCAGCCCCGGGACTAGGCGCACCGGGGAGCTGTTTTTT
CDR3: CASSPGTRRTGELFF

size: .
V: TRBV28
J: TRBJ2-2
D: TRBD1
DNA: TGTGCCAGCAATCTCCGGACAGGCTTCGACGGGGAGCTGTTTTTT
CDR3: CASNLRTGFDGELFF

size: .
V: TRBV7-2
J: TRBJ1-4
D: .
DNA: TGTGCCAGCAGCGTCGGAGTTAGGGAAAAACTGTTTTTT
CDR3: CASSVGVREKLFF

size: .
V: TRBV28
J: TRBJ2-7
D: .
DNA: TGTGCCAGCAGTTCCCCCGGCGGAGGGGCTTACGAGCAGTACTTC
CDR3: CASSSPGGGAYEQYF

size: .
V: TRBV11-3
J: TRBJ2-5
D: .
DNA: TGTGCCAGCAGCCTAGGTCTCCAAGAGACCCAGTACTTC
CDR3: CASSLGLQETQYF

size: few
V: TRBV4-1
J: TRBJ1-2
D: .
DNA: TGCGCCAGCAGCCACCGCGGGGGGGGCTACACCTTC
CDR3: CASSHRGGGYTF